Below, 15 T cell receptor beta chains from the same sample are listed, as sequenced in a study of cytomegalovirus exposure and HLA in healthy donors. Method: immunoSEQ multiplex PCR; TCRdb's copy keeps in-frame clones and lacks some. The repertoire consists of over 100,000 clones, with roughly 89% occurring once and the leading ten covering 0.95% to 1.5%. The sequenced material came from PBMCs. These receptors were collected from a woman aged 18-29 years in good health and CMV-seronegative.

V is TRBV9 and J is TRBJ2-2; 7 positions match TRBD2. Germline values: CDR1 SGDLS, CDR2 YYNGEE. J gave up 2 bases and V 4 bases, and 8 bases lay outside the gene matches. CDR3 size: 16 residues. In nucleotides, the CDR3 is TGTGCCAGCAGCTCGAGGGGACTATTAAACACCGGGGAGCTGTTTTTT. Amino acid sequence: CASSSRGLLNTGELFF.

The chain joins TRBV5-1 to TRBJ2-1, with TRBD2 identical over 10 bases. The germline V gene encodes CDR1 SGHRS and CDR2 YFSETQ. V was clipped by 4 bases and J by 3 bases; unmatched bases: 4. CDR3 length: 15 amino acids. As DNA, the CDR3 is TGCGCCAGCAGCACTAGCGGGGAGGGCTACAATGAGCAGTTCTTC. This encodes CASSTSGEGYNEQFF.

This chain uses TRBV13 with TRBJ2-6; TRBD1 is a possible D gene (6 bases). The germline V and J ends were trimmed by 5 bases and 0 bases, with 20 bases remaining between them. This CDR3 comprises 19 residues. Germline V gene lookup returns CDR1 PRHDT and CDR2 FYEKMQ (reference sequence). CDR3 sequence: CASSPIASDRISGANVLTF. In DNA, the CDR3 is TGTGCCAGCAGCCCTATAGCAAGCGACAGGATCTCTGGGGCCAACGTCCTGACTTTC.

The rearrangement joins TRBV10-3 to TRBJ1-2; D is unresolved. V was cut by 0 bases and J by 8 bases, with 10 bases left in between. Germline CDR1 is ENHRY and CDR2 is SYGVKD. The CDR3 contains 13 residues. The CDR3 coding sequence is TGTGCCATCAGTGAGTCTACAGTCTGGGGCTACACCTTC. As protein: CAISESTVWGYTF.

The J gene is TRBJ1-1, the V gene TRBV19; weak D call: TRBD1 (5 bases). Trimming shortened V by 4 bases and J by 3 bases, and 15 bases separated the two germline ends. CDR1 and CDR2 from the germline V gene are LNHDA and SQIVND (reference sequence). This CDR3 has 15 residues. CDR3 DNA sequence: TGTGCCAGTAGTACTTTCGAACAGGTTTACACTGAAGCTTTCTTT. Residues: CASSTFEQVYTEAFF.

As regards this clone: The identical CDR3 is also encoded by other nucleotide sequences in the sample. This chain links TRBV9 with TRBJ2-7; D call uncertain. The V and J ends lost 0 bases and 0 bases respectively, with 4 bases between them. In germline, CDR1 is SGDLS, CDR2 YYNGEE. The CDR3 is 13 amino acids. Here the CDR3 reads CASSVDSSYEQYF. The DNA of the CDR3 is TGTGCCAGCAGCGTAGATAGCTCCTACGAGCAGTACTTC.

The chain uses TRBV5-1 and TRBJ1-3; D might be TRBD1 (6 bases). CDR1 SGHRS and CDR2 YFSETQ come from the germline V gene. CDR3 length: 15 amino acids. The V end lost 4 bases, the J end lost 3 bases, and 14 bases lay between the germline ends. CDR3 nucleotide sequence: TGCGCCAGCAGCCCGGACAGCACCATTGGAAACACCATATATTTT. Translation gives CASSPDSTIGNTIYF.

The chain links TRBV2 to TRBJ1-5; 8 bases map to TRBD1. Germline trimming cut 9 bases from V and 5 bases from J; bases unmatched to any gene: 6. The CDR3 extends over 13 amino acids. Germline lookup yields CDR1 SNHLY and CDR2 FYNNEI. The CDR3, as DNA: TGTGCCAGTAGGGGGACAGGAGATCAGCCCCAGCATTTT. This translates into CASRGTGDQPQHF.

This clone was recorded only once. The chain is built from TRBV7-3 and TRBJ1-2; 7 bases line up with TRBD1. Germline V gene data show CDR1 as SGHTA and CDR2 as FQGTGA. This CDR3 contains 13 residues. The V segment lost 4 bases and the J segment 8 bases; nucleotides outside the gene matches: 7. The CDR3 loop is CASSSTGRGGYTF. The CDR3 coding sequence is TGTGCCAGCAGCTCGACAGGGCGGGGAGGCTACACCTTC.

About this clone itself: Other DNA sequences from this sample encode an identical CDR3 as well. The chain carries TRBV2 and TRBJ2-7; D may be TRBD1 (5 bases). This CDR3 has 11 residues. Per the germline V gene, CDR1 is SNHLY and CDR2 is FYNNEI. Trimming left V 8 bases short and J 3 bases short, with 8 bases between. The CDR3 loop is CASRGHYEQYF. The CDR3, as DNA: TGTGCCAGCCGAGGACACTACGAGCAGTACTTC.

The rearrangement joins TRBV7-3 to TRBJ2-2; 8 nucleotides line up with TRBD1. Germline CDR1 SGHTA, CDR2 FQGTGA. CDR3 length: 14 amino acids. The V and J ends lost 4 bases and 6 bases, in that order; junction bases with no gene match: 4. CDR3 amino acids: CASSSRQGSGELFF. The CDR3 DNA is TGTGCCAGCAGCTCGAGACAGGGGTCCGGGGAGCTGTTTTTT.

The chain is built from TRBV29-1 and TRBJ2-7; the match to TRBD2 covers 13 bases. CDR1 is SQVTM, CDR2 ANQGSEA, per germline. This CDR3 has 16 residues. After removal of 6 bases from V and 0 bases from J, the junction contained 8 bases not matched to a gene. CDR3 sequence reads: CSVDGLAGESSYEQYF. The CDR3 DNA is TGCAGCGTGGATGGACTAGCGGGGGAGAGCTCCTACGAGCAGTACTTC.

CDR3 bases: TGTGCCAGCAGCTCCGCTAGCGGGGGGGCAGATACGCAGTATTTT. Protein: CASSSASGGADTQYF. V is TRBV7-9 and J is TRBJ2-3; 12 positions agree with TRBD2. V dropped 4 bases and J dropped 4; count of bases not matched to a gene: 3. CDR1 is SEHNR and CDR2 is FQNEAQ in the germline V gene (reference sequence). This CDR3 contains 15 residues.

J is TRBJ1-3 and V is TRBV7-9; 10 nucleotides align to TRBD1. This CDR3 region has 17 residues. Germline assignment: CDR1 SEHNR and CDR2 FQNEAQ (reference sequence). Unmatched junction bases numbered 14, after V lost 4 bases and J lost 8 bases. The CDR3 DNA reads as TGTGCCAGCAGCTACCTCTCCGGGACAGGGGAGAGGGACACCATATATTTT. This sequence encodes CASSYLSGTGERDTIYF.

This chain connects TRBV6-5 to TRBJ1-5; D not resolved. The CDR3 runs to 13 residues. With 8 bases removed from V and 6 bases from J, the gap between germline ends came to 14 bases. The V gene's germline CDR1 is MNHEY and CDR2 SVGAGI. DNA for the CDR3: TGTGCCAGCCGCCCGTTTCGGGGTCAGCCCCAGCATTTT. Its protein product is CASRPFRGQPQHF.